This TCR beta chain was recorded in a study of blood T cell repertoires in COVID-19. Background on the study: The origin of the acute and convalescent COVID-19 samples was the United States, Italy and Spain. PBMCs, B-cell-depleted T cells, or T cells were the source of the cDNA or gDNA that made up the material.

Per the original data handling: By means of reference gene primer amplification, nucleated cell counts were estimated. Sequencing was performed with immunoSEQ multiplex PCR; in TCRdb, only in-frame clones are kept and a portion is missing. The V and J calls and clone size are taken from that table; D and trimming were inferred from the DNA. The repertoire holds tens of thousands of clones, with about 88% as singletons. The CDR3 sequence is 15 residues long. V dropped 6 bases and J dropped 7 bases, with 18 bases sitting between them. Germline CDR1 reads MNHEY; CDR2 reads SMNVEV (reference sequence). This TCR derives from a man in his 70s with acute or convalescent COVID-19. This chain uses TRBV27 with TRBJ1-4; a weak D match, TRBD1 (5 bases). The sequencing sample was made of peripheral blood. CDR3 amino acids: CASRPGGVRGEKLFF. The CDR3 DNA reads TGTGCCAGCAGGCCGGGGGGAGTCCGGGGTGAAAAACTGTTTTTT.